These T cell receptor beta chains were read from a single sample in a study of blood T cell repertoires in COVID-19. Profiled with immunoSEQ multiplex PCR; TCRdb holds only in-frame clones, not every one. The data hold just under 150,000 clones, with about 87% observed a single time. The sequenced sample consisted of peripheral blood. The receptor set was obtained from a woman aged 45 to 65 with active or convalescent COVID-19. Both conserved end residues are part of each CDR3. Fields, in order: J gene, V gene, clone size, D gene, CDR3 protein, CDR3 DNA. A D gene is named only where the DNA matches it firmly. Rows give clone size only sometimes, using once, few, many, or a class for an expanded clone.

>TRBJ2-2|TRBV14|-|-
CASRPGVPLTGELFF
TGTGCCAGCAGACCGGGGGTTCCCTTAACCGGGGAGCTGTTTTTT
>TRBJ1-1|TRBV27|once|-
CASSLSGRGTEAFF
TGTGCCAGCAGTTTATCGGGGAGGGGCACTGAAGCTTTCTTT
>TRBJ2-5|TRBV27|-|TRBD1
CASSRTGVWTQYF
TGTGCCAGCAGTCGTACAGGGGTCTGGACCCAGTACTTC
>TRBJ2-5|TRBV4-1|-|TRBD2
CASSQPTSGSKETQYF
TGCGCCAGCAGCCAACCGACTAGCGGGAGTAAAGAGACCCAGTACTTC
>TRBJ1-1|TRBV12-3/TRBV12-4|-|-
CASSSAGTEAFF
TGTGCCAGCAGTTCTGCGGGCACTGAAGCTTTCTTT
>TRBJ2-3|TRBV7-3|-|-
CASSRASSGTDTQYF
TGTGCCAGCAGCCGGGCCTCTAGCGGCACAGATACGCAGTATTTT
>TRBJ2-6|TRBV15|-|-
CATSRSDSSPGANVLTF
TGTGCCACCAGCAGATCCGACAGTAGCCCTGGGGCCAACGTCCTGACTTTC
>TRBJ1-3|TRBV2|-|-
CASKDTLSGNTIYF
TGTGCCAGCAAGGACACCCTCTCTGGAAACACCATATATTTT
>TRBJ2-1|TRBV25-1|-|-
CASSARDEQFF
TGTGCCAGCAGTGCCCGCGATGAGCAGTTCTTC
>TRBJ2-2|TRBV9|-|-
CASSSQGGGSGELFF
TGTGCCAGCAGCTCCCAAGGGGGGGGTTCCGGGGAGCTGTTTTTT
>TRBJ2-2|TRBV19|-|-
CASSIAGLAGELFF
TGTGCCAGTAGTATAGCGGGGTTGGCCGGGGAGCTGTTTTTT
>TRBJ1-1|TRBV5-1|-|-
CASQDRVNTEAFF
TGCGCCAGCCAGGACAGAGTGAACACTGAAGCTTTCTTT
>TRBJ2-7|TRBV29-1|-|TRBD2
CSVEPSGRASWYEQYF
TGCAGCGTTGAGCCTAGCGGGAGGGCAAGTTGGTACGAGCAGTACTTC
>TRBJ2-1|TRBV11-2|-|-
CASSPVREVEQFF
TGTGCCAGCAGCCCCGTCAGGGAGGTTGAGCAGTTCTTC
>TRBJ1-4|TRBV5-5|few|TRBD1
CASSLAGQGKNEKLFF
TGTGCCAGCAGCTTGGCGGGACAGGGGAAAAATGAAAAACTGTTTTTT
>TRBJ1-5|TRBV3-1/TRBV3-2|-|-
CASSSSGGGQPQHF
TGTGCCAGCAGTTCCTCCGGGGGAGGCCAGCCCCAGCATTTT
>TRBJ2-1|TRBV4-3|-|TRBD2
CASSQAPTSGRISYNEQFF
TGCGCCAGCAGCCAAGCTCCCACTAGCGGGAGGATTTCCTACAATGAGCAGTTCTTC
>TRBJ2-7|TRBV29-1|-|TRBD1
CSVAGGGYEQYF
TGCAGCGTTGCAGGGGGCGGTTACGAGCAGTACTTC
>TRBJ1-6|TRBV20-1|-|-
CSASDNSPLHF
TGCAGTGCTAGCGATAATTCACCCCTCCACTTT
>TRBJ1-1|TRBV6-5|-|-
CASSYPGHPVAEAFF
TGTGCCAGCAGTTACCCGGGACATCCCGTGGCTGAAGCTTTCTTT
>TRBJ1-1|TRBV24-1|-|-
CATRQGPNTEAFF
TGTGCCACCAGACAGGGCCCTAACACTGAAGCTTTCTTT
>TRBJ2-1|TRBV20-1|once|-
CTPAYNEQFF
TGCACCCCGGCCTACAATGAGCAGTTCTTC
>TRBJ2-2|TRBV30|-|-
CAWRGVAGETGELFF
TGTGCCTGGAGAGGGGTGGCCGGAGAGACCGGGGAGCTGTTTTTT
>TRBJ2-1|TRBV19|-|-
CASSILGDEQFF
TGTGCCAGTAGTATCCTGGGCGATGAGCAGTTCTTC
>TRBJ1-3|TRBV6-5|-|TRBD1
CASSYQGARGNTIYF
TGTGCCAGCAGTTATCAGGGGGCGAGAGGAAACACCATATATTTT
>TRBJ1-5|TRBV18|-|-
CASSPFGNQPQHF
TGTGCCAGCTCACCATTCGGCAATCAGCCCCAGCATTTT
>TRBJ2-1|TRBV28|-|-
CASSFAGYEQFF
TGTGCCAGCAGTTTTGCAGGGTATGAGCAGTTCTTC
>TRBJ1-2|TRBV18|-|TRBD1
CASSSSGTGKEGYGYTF
TGTGCCAGCTCATCCTCCGGGACAGGGAAAGAGGGCTATGGCTACACCTTC
>TRBJ2-7|TRBV30|once|TRBD1
CAWSVDRAYEQYF
TGTGCCTGGAGTGTAGACAGGGCCTACGAGCAGTACTTC
>TRBJ2-2|TRBV29-1|-|TRBD2
CSVSLAGVGELFF
TGCAGCGTTTCACTAGCGGGAGTAGGGGAGCTGTTTTTT
>TRBJ1-4|TRBV19|-|-
CASTRRNNEKLFF
TGTGCCAGTACCCGCAGAAATAATGAAAAACTGTTTTTT
>TRBJ1-1|TRBV2|-|TRBD1
CASSQGGQLNTEAFF
TGTGCCAGCAGTCAGGGGGGACAGTTGAACACTGAAGCTTTCTTT
>TRBJ2-3|TRBV7-2|-|TRBD2
CASSPIAGGILDDTQYF
TGTGCCAGCAGCCCAATAGCGGGGGGCATATTGGACGATACGCAGTATTTT
>TRBJ2-7|TRBV9|once|-
CASSVVEGADEQYF
TGTGCCAGCAGCGTAGTGGAGGGGGCAGACGAGCAGTACTTC